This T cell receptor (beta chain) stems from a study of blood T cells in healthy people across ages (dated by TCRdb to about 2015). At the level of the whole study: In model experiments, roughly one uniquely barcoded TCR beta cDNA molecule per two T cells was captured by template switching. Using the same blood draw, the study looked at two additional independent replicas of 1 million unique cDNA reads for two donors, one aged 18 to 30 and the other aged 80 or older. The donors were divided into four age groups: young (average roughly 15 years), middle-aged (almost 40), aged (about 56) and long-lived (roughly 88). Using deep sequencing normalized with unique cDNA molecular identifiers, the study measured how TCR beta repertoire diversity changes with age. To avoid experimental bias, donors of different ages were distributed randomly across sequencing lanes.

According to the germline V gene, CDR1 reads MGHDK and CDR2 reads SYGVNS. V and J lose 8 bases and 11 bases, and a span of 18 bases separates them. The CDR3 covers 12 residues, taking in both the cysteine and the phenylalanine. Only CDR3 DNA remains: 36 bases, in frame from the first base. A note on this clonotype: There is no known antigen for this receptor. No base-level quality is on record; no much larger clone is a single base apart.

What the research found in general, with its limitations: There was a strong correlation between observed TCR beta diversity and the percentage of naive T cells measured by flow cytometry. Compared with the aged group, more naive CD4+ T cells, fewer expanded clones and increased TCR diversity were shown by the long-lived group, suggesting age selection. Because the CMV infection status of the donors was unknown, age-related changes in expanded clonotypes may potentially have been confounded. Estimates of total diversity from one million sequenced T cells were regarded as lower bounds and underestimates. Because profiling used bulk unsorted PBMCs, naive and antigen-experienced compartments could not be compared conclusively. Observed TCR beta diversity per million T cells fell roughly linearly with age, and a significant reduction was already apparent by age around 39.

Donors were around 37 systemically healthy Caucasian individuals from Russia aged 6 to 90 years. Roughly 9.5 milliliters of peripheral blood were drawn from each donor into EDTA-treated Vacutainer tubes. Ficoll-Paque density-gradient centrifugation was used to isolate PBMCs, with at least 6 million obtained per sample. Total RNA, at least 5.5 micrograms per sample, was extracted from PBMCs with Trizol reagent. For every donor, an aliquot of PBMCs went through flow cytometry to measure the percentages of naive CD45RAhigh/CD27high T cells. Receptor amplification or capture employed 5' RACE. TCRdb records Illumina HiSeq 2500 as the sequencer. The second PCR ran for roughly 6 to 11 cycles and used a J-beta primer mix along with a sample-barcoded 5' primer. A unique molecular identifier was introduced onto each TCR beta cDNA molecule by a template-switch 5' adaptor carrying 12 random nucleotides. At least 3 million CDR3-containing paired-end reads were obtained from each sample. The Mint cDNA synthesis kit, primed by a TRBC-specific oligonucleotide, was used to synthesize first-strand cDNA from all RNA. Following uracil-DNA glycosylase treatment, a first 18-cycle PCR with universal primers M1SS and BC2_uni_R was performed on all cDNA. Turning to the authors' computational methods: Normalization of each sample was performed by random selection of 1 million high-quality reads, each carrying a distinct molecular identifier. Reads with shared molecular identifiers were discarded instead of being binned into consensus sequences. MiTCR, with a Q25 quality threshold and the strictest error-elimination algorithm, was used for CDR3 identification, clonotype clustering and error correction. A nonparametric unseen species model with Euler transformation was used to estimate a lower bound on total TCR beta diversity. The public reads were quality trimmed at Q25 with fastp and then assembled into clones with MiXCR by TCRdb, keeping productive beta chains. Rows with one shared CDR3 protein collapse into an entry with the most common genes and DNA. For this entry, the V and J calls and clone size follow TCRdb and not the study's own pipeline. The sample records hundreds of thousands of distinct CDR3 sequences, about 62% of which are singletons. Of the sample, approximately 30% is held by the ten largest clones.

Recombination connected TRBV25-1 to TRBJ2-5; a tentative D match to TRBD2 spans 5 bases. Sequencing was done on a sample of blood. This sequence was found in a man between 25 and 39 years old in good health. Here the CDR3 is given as CASGTAPGEQYF. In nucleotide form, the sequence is TGTGCCAGCGGCACAGCGCCTGGGGAGCAGTACTTC.